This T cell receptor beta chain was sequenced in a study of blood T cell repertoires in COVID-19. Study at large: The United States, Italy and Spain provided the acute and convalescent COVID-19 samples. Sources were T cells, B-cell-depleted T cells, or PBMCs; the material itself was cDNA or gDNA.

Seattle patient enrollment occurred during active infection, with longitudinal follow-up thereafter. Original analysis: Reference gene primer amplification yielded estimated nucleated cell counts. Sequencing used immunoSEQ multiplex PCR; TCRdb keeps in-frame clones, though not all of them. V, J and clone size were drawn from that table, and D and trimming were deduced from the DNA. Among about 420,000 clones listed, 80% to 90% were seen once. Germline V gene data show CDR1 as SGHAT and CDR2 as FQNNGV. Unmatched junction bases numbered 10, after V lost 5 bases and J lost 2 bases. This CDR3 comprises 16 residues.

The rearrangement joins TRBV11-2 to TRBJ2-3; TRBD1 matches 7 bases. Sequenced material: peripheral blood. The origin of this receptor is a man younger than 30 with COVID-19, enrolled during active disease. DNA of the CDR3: TGTGCCAGCAGCAATCCCTCGGACAGGCCCACAGATACGCAGTATTTT. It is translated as CASSNPSDRPTDTQYF.